What follows is one TCR beta chain and its context. What it binds is unknown. The sample belongs to a study of early T cells in non-severe SARS-CoV-2 infection. Study overall: The input, bulk RNA from unsorted whole blood, was sequenced, and chains were unpaired. General study points: The VDJdb matching leaned toward anti-spike CD8 responses and overlooked private and CD4 specificities.

Unique molecular identifiers (one per individual cDNA molecule) were attached. TCRdb independently ran MiXCR on the 5' RACE reads; one entry per CDR3 protein. The sample lists about 55,000 distinct CDR3 sequences; more than 6.5% were seen once. The sample was whole blood, taken at baseline. The source is an adult who was a healthcare worker with PCR-confirmed SARS-CoV-2 infection or an uninfected control (not recorded which).

CDR3 in amino acids: CASSWGLATAYPSSYNEQFF. CDR3 in DNA: TGTGCCAGCAGCTGGGGACTAGCGACAGCCTATCCGAGCTCCTACAATGAGCAGTTCTTC. The chain couples TRBV7-2 to TRBJ2-1; TRBD2 matches 10 bases. The CDR3 spans 20 residues. Trimming removed 4 bases from V and 0 bases from J; junction bases left unmatched: 15. Germline lookup yields CDR1 SGHTA and CDR2 FQGNSA.